Below are 24 T cell receptor beta chains sequenced from a single sample in a study of shared clonotypes between healthy human individuals. The table came from immunoSEQ multiplex PCR; TCRdb's copy has only in-frame clones and leaves some out. The sample lists roughly 1 million clones, around 76% occurring once. The specimen was memory CD4+ T cells sorted from blood. The subset denotes: CD45RA-negative fraction. The source of these receptors is a young man in good health.

This chain links TRBV5-4 with TRBJ2-3; 8 bases map to TRBD1. CDR1 is SGHNT, CDR2 YYREEE, per germline (reference sequence). The CDR3 is 13 residues long. Trimming took 6 bases from V and 4 from J; bases not matched to a gene: 4. The CDR3 sequence: CASTDRGPDTQYF. The CDR3 region has the DNA TGTGCCAGCACCGACAGGGGCCCAGATACGCAGTATTTT.

The sample holds many counts of this clone. This chain joins TRBV2 and TRBJ1-1; no reliable D call. Trimming removed 8 bases at V and 0 bases at J, with 4 bases between. This CDR3 is 11 amino acids long. Per the germline V gene, CDR1 is SNHLY and CDR2 is FYNNEI. The CDR3 protein is CASGMNTEAFF. The CDR3 DNA sequence: TGTGCCAGCGGGATGAACACTGAAGCTTTCTTT.

On this clone: The sample contains more than one DNA sequence encoding this CDR3. V is TRBV5-6 and J is TRBJ2-5; D unresolved. CDR1 and CDR2 (germline): SGHDT, YYEEEE. There are 13 residues in the CDR3. V was trimmed by 1 base and J by 4 bases, leaving 8 bases between them. The CDR3 nucleotides read TGTGCCAGCAGCTTGTTGGCCAGAGAGACCCAGTACTTC. Amino acid sequence: CASSLLARETQYF.

V usage is TRBV4-3 and J usage is TRBJ2-7; 8 bases agree with TRBD1. V lost 2 bases and J lost 1; bases outside the gene matches: 7. CDR3 length equals 16 residues. Germline V CDR1 and CDR2: LGHNA, YSLEER. The CDR3 is CASSQLLTGVSYEQYF. In DNA form, the CDR3 reads TGCGCCAGCAGCCAACTTTTGACAGGGGTATCCTACGAGCAGTACTTC.

This chain connects TRBV6-5 to TRBJ1-2; D uncertain. In germline, CDR1 is MNHEY, CDR2 SVGAGI. This CDR3 has 14 residues. V was shortened by 7 bases and J by 2 bases, with 14 bases between the two germline ends. CDR3 protein: CASTRTGVNYGYTF. The CDR3 DNA follows: TGTGCCAGCACCCGAACGGGAGTAAACTATGGCTACACCTTC.

The genes are TRBV6-6 and TRBJ2-7; D assignment may be TRBD1 or TRBD2 (6 bases each). The CDR3 has 14 residues. V was cut by 7 bases and J by 4 bases, with 17 bases left in between. Germline V gene lookup returns CDR1 MNHNY and CDR2 SVGAGI (reference sequence). CDR3 nucleotides: TGTGCCAGCACCCCGGGGAGAGGGGGGTACGAGCAGTACTTC. Amino acid sequence: CASTPGRGGYEQYF.

This chain uses TRBV5-6 with TRBJ2-5, with 8 bases matching TRBD1. V dropped 5 bases and J dropped 1; count of bases not matched to a gene: 10. CDR1 is SGHDT, CDR2 YYEEEE, per germline. The CDR3 spans 16 residues. As DNA, the CDR3 is TGTGCCAGCAGGGGATCGGCAGGGGGCCTCCAAGAGACCCAGTACTTC. The encoded protein is CASRGSAGGLQETQYF. The variable domain in full, with the rest retrieved from reference TRBV5-6 and TRBJ2-5, is DAGVTQSPTHLIKTRGQQVTLRCSPKSGHDTVSWYQQALGQGPQFIFQYYEEEERQRGNFPDRFSGHQFPNYSSELNVNALLLGDSALYLCASRGSAGGLQETQYFGPGTRLLVL.

The rearrangement joins TRBV2 to TRBJ2-1; 10 bases fit TRBD1. This CDR3 comprises 15 residues. Trimming at V came to 7 bases and at J to 6 bases, leaving 9 bases not matched to a gene. Germline CDR1 reads SNHLY; CDR2 reads FYNNEI. CDR3 sequence (DNA): TGTGCCAGCACCAGGGGACAGGGGCTTCCCAATGAGCAGTTCTTC. Its translation: CASTRGQGLPNEQFF.

The CDR3, as DNA: TGCAGTGCTAGCCCTGACAGGGAGCAGTACTTC. It yields the protein CSASPDREQYF. This chain links TRBV20-1 with TRBJ2-7; possible D gene TRBD1, 6 bases. Looked up from germline, CDR1 is DFQATT and CDR2 is SNEGSKA (reference sequence). V was clipped by 3 bases and J by 7 bases, with 10 bases between them. The CDR3 spans 11 residues.

The gene calls are TRBV5-4 and TRBJ2-7, with D possibly being TRBD1 (6 bases). V lost 4 bases and J 1 base, leaving 9 bases between the germline ends. Germline V gives CDR1 SGHNT, CDR2 YYREEE (reference sequence). The CDR3 contains 13 residues. The CDR3 spells CASSTQGSYEQYF. The CDR3 DNA sequence: TGTGCCAGCAGCACACAGGGTTCCTACGAGCAGTACTTC.

The genes are TRBV29-1 and TRBJ2-7, with D perhaps TRBD2 (6 bases). The CDR3 has 16 residues. V dropped 1 base and J dropped 0 bases, with 16 bases sitting between them. Germline V lookup: CDR1 SQVTM, CDR2 ANQGSEA. The CDR3 reads CSVEGLGRGSSYEQYF. The CDR3 coding sequence is TGCAGCGTTGAAGGGTTAGGCCGGGGGAGCTCCTACGAGCAGTACTTC.

The chain has TRBV5-4 and TRBJ1-1; the D gene is possibly TRBD1 (5 bases). The V gene's germline CDR1 is SGHNT and CDR2 YYREEE (reference sequence). Trimming took 4 bases from V and 0 from J, leaving 10 bases between them. There are 14 residues in the CDR3. This CDR3 is CASSVGPMNTEAFF. The CDR3 coding sequence is TGTGCCAGCAGCGTGGGACCTATGAACACTGAAGCTTTCTTT.

The chain uses TRBV4-1 and TRBJ2-5, with 8 bases fitting TRBD1. The CDR3 loop spans 16 amino acids. With V trimmed by 4 bases and J by 0 bases, 7 bases remained unmatched. In germline, CDR1 is MGHRA, CDR2 YSYEKL. The CDR3 DNA reads as TGCGCCAGCAGCCCTGGGACAGGATGGGACCAAGAGACCCAGTACTTC. This codes for CASSPGTGWDQETQYF.

This clone has more than one count but fewer than ten. This sample also contains other DNA sequences that code for the same CDR3. The V call is TRBV7-8, the J call TRBJ1-5; 7 nucleotides match TRBD1. Unmatched junction bases numbered 4, after V lost 3 bases and J lost 2 bases. The CDR3 runs to 15 residues. The germline V gene encodes CDR1 SGHVS and CDR2 FQNEAQ. DNA of the CDR3: TGTGCCAGCAGCTTGGGAGGACAGGGCAATCAGCCCCAGCATTTT. Translating it yields CASSLGGQGNQPQHF. The full variable domain, rest sourced from reference TRBV7-8 and TRBJ1-5, is GAGVSQSPRYKVAKRGQDVALRCDPISGHVSLFWYQQALGQGPEFLTYFQNEAQLDKSGLPSDRFFAERPEGSVSTLKIQRTQQEDSAVYLCASSLGGQGNQPQHFGDGTRLSIL.

In this sample, this clone turned up once. The chain carries TRBV5-1 and TRBJ1-2, with 9 bases aligning to TRBD1. This CDR3 has 14 amino acids. Germline CDR1 and CDR2: SGHRS and YFSETQ. V gave up 4 bases and J gave up 4 bases; unmatched junction bases: 5. This CDR3 reads CASSPSDRGYGYTF. The CDR3 DNA reads as TGCGCCAGCAGCCCGTCGGACAGGGGCTATGGCTACACCTTC. Drawing the rest from reference TRBV5-1 and TRBJ1-2, the complete variable domain is KAGVTQTPRYLIKTRGQQVTLSCSPISGHRSVSWYQQTPGQGLQFLFEYFSETQRNKGNFPGRFSGRQFSNSRSEMNVSTLELGDSALYLCASSPSDRGYGYTFGSGTRLTVV.

This sequence joins TRBV10-2 and TRBJ2-2; 8 bases map to TRBD2. The CDR3 is made up of 15 amino acids. CDR1 is WSHSY, CDR2 SAAADI, per germline. V lost 6 bases to trimming and J lost 1 base; unmatched junction nucleotides: 4. CDR3 in amino acids: CASRVLAGNTGELFF. CDR3 in DNA: TGCGCCAGCAGGGTCCTAGCGGGGAACACCGGGGAGCTGTTTTTT.

This clone has just a few counts. The J gene is TRBJ2-7, the V gene TRBV28, with 12 bases lining up with TRBD1. CDR1 and CDR2 from the germline V gene are MDHEN and SYDVKM. V shed 3 bases, J shed 8 bases, and the junction held 5 bases outside the gene matches. This CDR3 is built from 14 residues. CDR3 region: CASSFRDRGPQQYF. As DNA, the CDR3 is TGTGCCAGCAGTTTCCGGGACAGGGGGCCGCAGCAGTACTTC.

The rearrangement links TRBV18 to TRBJ2-7; 13 positions match TRBD2. The V gene's germline CDR1 is KGHSH and CDR2 LQKENI. The CDR3 consists of 15 residues. The J segment lost 2 bases and the V segment lost 4 bases, leaving 2 bases of the junction unmatched. The CDR3 DNA follows: TGTGCCAGCTCACAAGGGACTAGCGGGACCTACGAGCAGTACTTC. It yields the protein CASSQGTSGTYEQYF.

The chain employs TRBV5-6 and TRBJ1-4; D is undetermined. The V and J ends lost 4 bases and 8 bases respectively, with 9 bases between them. The V gene's germline CDR1 is SGHDT and CDR2 YYEEEE. The CDR3 spans 12 residues. CDR3 loop: CASSKVSEKLFF. CDR3 nucleotide sequence: TGTGCCAGCAGCAAGGTTTCGGAAAAACTGTTTTTT. The full variable domain, its missing parts supplied by reference TRBV5-6 and TRBJ1-4, is DAGVTQSPTHLIKTRGQQVTLRCSPKSGHDTVSWYQQALGQGPQFIFQYYEEEERQRGNFPDRFSGHQFPNYSSELNVNALLLGDSALYLCASSKVSEKLFFGSGTQLSVL.

As regards this clone: It may be a read error: a sequence one base away is much more abundant. The same CDR3 can be traced to other DNA sequences in this sample. CDR3 residues: CASSLAGGNYEQYF. DNA for the CDR3: TGTGCCAGCAGCTTGGCAGGGGGTAACTACGAGCAGTACTTC. The V and J genes are TRBV7-9 and TRBJ2-7; 7 bases align to TRBD1. This CDR3 region has 14 residues. The J segment lost 3 bases and the V segment lost 3 bases, leaving 5 bases of the junction unmatched. Germline-derived CDR1 and CDR2 are SEHNR and FQNEAQ (reference sequence).

The chain employs TRBV7-9 and TRBJ1-2; 7 nucleotides align to TRBD1. CDR3 length equals 14 residues. The germline V gene has CDR1 SEHNR and CDR2 FQNEAQ (reference sequence). V lost 4 bases and J lost 6; bases outside the gene matches: 8. This CDR3 is CASSSQIGGHGYTF. As DNA, the CDR3 is TGTGCCAGCAGCTCACAAATAGGGGGCCATGGCTACACCTTC.

This chain uses TRBV25-1 with TRBJ1-2, with 9 bases fitting TRBD1. CDR1 is MGHDK and CDR2 is SYGVNS in the germline V gene. V shed 3 bases, J shed 5 bases, and the junction held 7 bases outside the gene matches. CDR3 length: 15 residues. CDR3 sequence: CASSEGQGMQYGYTF. The CDR3 DNA sequence: TGTGCCAGCAGTGAGGGACAGGGCATGCAGTATGGCTACACCTTC.

The chain recombines TRBV28 with TRBJ2-1, with 12 bases lining up with TRBD2. The CDR3 spans 16 residues. The germline V gene has CDR1 MDHEN and CDR2 SYDVKM. V lost 5 bases and J lost 2; bases outside the gene matches: 4. The CDR3 loop reads CASSAASGGAYNEQFF. DNA for the CDR3: TGTGCCAGCAGTGCCGCTAGCGGGGGGGCCTACAATGAGCAGTTCTTC.

The V call is TRBV6-6, the J call TRBJ1-2; possible D gene TRBD1, 5 bases. Trimming removed 6 bases from V and 10 bases from J, with 12 bases in between. This CDR3 has 11 amino acids. CDR1 is MNHNY and CDR2 is SVGAGI in the germline V gene (reference sequence). For the CDR3, the DNA is TGTGCCAGCAGCACAGACAGAGTCTACACCTTC. Translated, it gives CASSTDRVYTF.